Presented here are 18 T cell receptor beta chains from one specimen sequenced in a study of T cells after yellow fever vaccination (dated by TCRdb to 2018 to 2020). The method was 5' RACE. Sequencer: Illumina HiSeq 2500. Using fastp at Q25 and MiXCR, TCRdb reprocessed the public reads and kept productive beta chains. Entries are consolidated by CDR3 protein sequence, retaining the most common genes and DNA. For this sample the table gives roughly 260,000 distinct CDR3 sequences, of which 13% were detected only once. About 0.54% of the sample rests with the top ten. In the paper's terms, the treatment or condition label means: live attenuated yellow fever vaccine strain. Source: CD4+ T cells sorted from PBMCs, taken 45 days after the yellow fever booster vaccination. Receptors originate from a man aged 30-40 years who received the YFV17D yellow fever vaccine.

This clonotype was seen only a few times. The chain combines TRBV12-3 or TRBV12-4 with TRBJ1-3; 12 positions match TRBD1. V dropped 5 bases and J dropped 3; count of bases not matched to a gene: 14. The CDR3 sequence is 19 residues long. The CDR3 coding sequence is TGTGCCAGCAGTGGATCCGGGACAGGGGGCGGCTTGATTGGAAACACCATATATTTT. Translated: CASSGSGTGGGLIGNTIYF.

This clonotype was counted many times. This chain joins TRBV7-8 and TRBJ2-7; D not certain. The V gene's germline CDR1 is SGHVS and CDR2 FQNEAQ. The V end lost 2 bases, the J end lost 5 bases, and 4 bases lay between the germline ends. The CDR3 sequence is 11 residues long. CDR3 in amino acids: CASSLLNEQYF. CDR3 sequence (DNA): TGTGCCAGCAGCTTACTCAACGAGCAGTACTTC.

The V gene is TRBV11-2, the J gene TRBJ2-7; 10 nucleotides match TRBD2. Per germline, CDR1 SGHAT and CDR2 FQNNGV. Unmatched junction bases numbered 13, after V lost 5 bases and J lost 0 bases. This CDR3 is built from 18 residues. The chain's CDR3 is CASSPPIGLADSSYEQYF. CDR3 nucleotides: TGTGCCAGCAGCCCGCCTATTGGACTAGCGGACAGCTCCTACGAGCAGTACTTC.

The chain uses TRBV30 and TRBJ1-1; D is ambiguous. This CDR3 is 12 amino acids long. The V end was cut by 0 bases, the J end by 0 bases, with 2 bases between. Germline V gene data show CDR1 as GTSNPN and CDR2 as SVGIG (reference sequence). CDR3 in DNA: TGTGCCTGGAGTGTAATGAACACTGAAGCTTTCTTT. It translates to CAWSVMNTEAFF. The full variable domain, its missing parts supplied by reference TRBV30 and TRBJ1-1, is SQTIHQWPATLVQPVGSPLSLECTVEGTSNPNLYWYRQAAGRGLQLLFYSVGIGQISSEVPQNLSASRPQDRQFILSSKKLLLSDSGFYLCAWSVMNTEAFFGQGTRLTVV.

Many counts were recorded for this clonotype. J is TRBJ2-5 and V is TRBV29-1; weak D call: TRBD2 (7 bases). Trimming cost V 7 bases and J 5 bases, with 17 bases left between them. The CDR3 is made up of 13 amino acids. The germline V gene encodes CDR1 SQVTM and CDR2 ANQGSEA. CDR3 sequence: CSGGGALPETQYF. DNA for the CDR3: TGCAGCGGCGGGGGCGCGCTCCCCGAGACCCAGTACTTC.

This chain links TRBV7-9 with TRBJ1-4; D is possibly TRBD1 (6 bases). Looked up from germline, CDR1 is SEHNR and CDR2 is FQNEAQ (reference sequence). V was cut by 7 bases and J by 8 bases, with 17 bases left in between. There are 14 residues in the CDR3. CDR3: CASTLPGVTEKLFF. CDR3 coding DNA: TGTGCCAGCACCCTCCCAGGGGTCACAGAAAAACTGTTTTTT.

This clonotype was seen many times. CDR3 in amino acids: CSAKQGDETQYF. CDR3 bases: TGCAGTGCTAAGCAAGGGGACGAGACCCAGTACTTC. V usage is TRBV20-1 and J usage is TRBJ2-5; D tentatively reads TRBD1 or TRBD2 (5 bases each). CDR1 DFQATT and CDR2 SNEGSKA come from the germline V gene (reference sequence). This CDR3 has 12 amino acids. Trimming pared 4 bases from V and 5 bases from J, leaving 11 bases between.

This clonotype has at least ten counts. The rearrangement links TRBV6-1 to TRBJ2-4, with 8 positions matching TRBD2. J gave up 8 bases and V 8 bases, and 11 bases lay outside the gene matches. Germline CDR1 reads MNHNS; CDR2 reads SASEGT. The CDR3 is 14 amino acids. The CDR3 DNA follows: TGTGCCAGCCAGGATGCGGGAGGAGGGGACATTCAGTACTTC. It encodes CASQDAGGGDIQYF.

The chain couples TRBV7-9 to TRBJ1-5; D is ambiguous. The V and J ends lost 3 bases and 0 bases respectively, with 9 bases between them. There are 15 residues in the CDR3. CDR1 is SEHNR and CDR2 is FQNEAQ in the germline V gene (reference sequence). The CDR3 sequence is CASSFDGLSNQPQHF. In DNA, the CDR3 is TGTGCCAGCAGCTTTGACGGACTTAGCAATCAGCCCCAGCATTTT.

V and J are TRBV6-1 and TRBJ2-1; the D is unclear. V was shortened by 7 bases and J by 11 bases, with 21 bases between the two germline ends. There are 14 residues in the CDR3. Germline V CDR1 and CDR2: MNHNS, SASEGT. CDR3 loop: CASIPDTYPMKQFF. The CDR3 nucleotides read TGTGCCAGCATTCCCGACACCTACCCTATGAAGCAGTTCTTC.

This clonotype was seen more than once but under ten times. The chain employs TRBV12-3 or TRBV12-4 and TRBJ1-5; no definite D call. The V end lost 5 bases, the J end lost 6 bases, and 20 bases lay between the germline ends. The CDR3 covers 16 residues. The CDR3 reads CASSPRSLYAIQPQHF. In nucleotides, the CDR3 is TGTGCCAGCAGTCCCCGATCCCTTTATGCCATTCAGCCCCAGCATTTT.

This clonotype showed up just a few times. The chain combines TRBV6-2 or TRBV6-3 with TRBJ2-1; TRBD2 aligns across 8 bases. The CDR3 has 14 amino acids. With V trimmed by 1 base and J by 6 bases, 2 bases remained unmatched. Germline CDR1 is MNHEY and CDR2 is SVGEGT. CDR3 residues: CASSYYGRVNEQFF. The CDR3 DNA is TGTGCCAGCAGTTACTACGGGAGGGTCAATGAGCAGTTCTTC.

This clonotype was seen a few times. The gene calls are TRBV5-1 and TRBJ2-7, with 7 bases that match TRBD2. Germline CDR1 and CDR2: SGHRS and YFSETQ. This CDR3 comprises 14 residues. With 3 bases clipped from V and 6 bases from J, the junction kept 9 bases outside the gene matches. The DNA of the CDR3 is TGCGCCAGCAGCTCGCCTCGGGCGGGAGCCGAGCAGTACTTC. Translated, it gives CASSSPRAGAEQYF.

This clonotype was recorded at least ten times. The V gene is TRBV5-1, the J gene TRBJ2-1; 7 positions agree with TRBD1. With 6 bases clipped from V and 3 bases from J, the junction kept 6 bases outside the gene matches. The CDR3 runs 14 residues. Germline V gene data show CDR1 as SGHRS and CDR2 as YFSETQ. CDR3 in amino acids: CASNPGQSYNEQFF. CDR3 in DNA: TGCGCCAGCAACCCGGGACAGAGCTACAATGAGCAGTTCTTC. The variable domain in full, with the rest retrieved from reference TRBV5-1 and TRBJ2-1, is KAGVTQTPRYLIKTRGQQVTLSCSPISGHRSVSWYQQTPGQGLQFLFEYFSETQRNKGNFPGRFSGRQFSNSRSEMNVSTLELGDSALYLCASNPGQSYNEQFFGPGTRLTVL.

This clonotype has a handful of counts. The CDR3 nucleotides read TGTGCCAGCAGCTTGAGGACGGCGACGTTCTACGAGCAGTACTTC. Translation: CASSLRTATFYEQYF. The V and J genes are TRBV7-9 and TRBJ2-7; no definite D call. Germline lookup yields CDR1 SEHNR and CDR2 FQNEAQ (reference sequence). V dropped 3 bases and J dropped 3 bases, with 15 bases sitting between them. The CDR3 totals 15 residues. The full variable domain, completed using reference TRBV7-9 and TRBJ2-7, is DTGVSQNPRHKITKRGQNVTFRCDPISEHNRLYWYRQTLGQGPEFLTYFQNEAQLEKSRLLSDRFSAERPKGSFSTLEIQRTEQGDSAMYLCASSLRTATFYEQYFGPGTRLTVT.

The chain combines TRBV28 with TRBJ2-7, with TRBD2 matching over 7 bases. CDR1 and CDR2 from the germline V gene are MDHEN and SYDVKM. Germline trimming cut 6 bases from V and 5 bases from J; bases unmatched to any gene: 16. The CDR3 runs 16 residues. The CDR3 sequence is CASRDSLAEGQNEQYF. CDR3 nucleotide sequence: TGTGCCAGCAGGGATTCTCTAGCGGAGGGCCAGAACGAGCAGTACTTC.

The rearrangement links TRBV25-1 to TRBJ2-7; D remains ambiguous. Trimming removed 1 base at V and 4 bases at J, with 14 bases between. CDR3 length equals 15 residues. The germline CDR1 and CDR2 sequences are MGHDK and SYGVNS. CDR3 coding DNA: TGTGCCAGCAGTGAATTCTCGGTCGAAGGGTACGAGCAGTACTTC. Translation gives CASSEFSVEGYEQYF.

The chain joins TRBV7-2 to TRBJ1-5; D is possibly TRBD1 (5 bases). V dropped 5 bases and J dropped 5 bases, with 10 bases sitting between them. The CDR3 has 13 residues. The germline V gene encodes CDR1 SGHTA and CDR2 FQGNSA. CDR3 DNA sequence: TGTGCCAGCAGCGTCCGGGGACATCAGCCCCAGCATTTT. It translates to CASSVRGHQPQHF. Drawing the rest from reference TRBV7-2 and TRBJ1-5, the complete variable domain is GAGVSQSPSNKVTEKGKDVELRCDPISGHTALYWYRQSLGQGLEFLIYFQGNSAPDKSGLPSDRFSAERTGGSVSTLTIQRTQQEDSAVYLCASSVRGHQPQHFGDGTRLSIL.